This T cell receptor (beta chain) was sequenced during a study of tumor-infiltrating lymphocytes in primary liver carcinoma. Study results and limitations: Only about 7.5-24% of top clones spanned all five tumor regions.

Production of TCR beta cDNA used 400 to 650 ng total RNA together with a constant-region primer. Three nested multiplex PCR rounds, a slightly modified ARM-PCR, produced the libraries for TCR beta. Both of the initial two PCR rounds ran for 10 cycles and employed TRBV1-TRBV30 forward primers alongside a C-beta reverse primer. TCRdb re-called the multiplex PCR reads with MiXCR, one entry per CDR3 protein. The sample records more than 40,000 distinct CDR3 sequences, less than 85% being singletons. Between roughly 20 and 33 mg of unsorted bulk tissue served as the source from which RNA and DNA were co-extracted. Donors were untreated and chronically infected with HBV. Each tumor was sampled at four poles and its centre. Per the germline V gene, CDR1 is DFQATT and CDR2 is SNEGSKA (reference sequence). CDR3 length: 13 residues. The V gene lost 5 bases and the J gene lost 0 bases, with 10 bases spanning the gap.

This clonotype was seen at least ten times. The antigen is not known. The sample taken for sequencing was liver tumor tissue from sampling region 5. Subset in this sample: tumor region T5, tumor centre. The receptor's source is a man between 40 and 49 years old with primary liver carcinoma and hepatitis B virus infection. This chain joins TRBV20-1 and TRBJ1-1; D perhaps matches TRBD1 (5 bases). The CDR3 DNA reads TGCAGTGCTGGGGGAGTACTGAACACTGAAGCTTTCTTT. This translates into CSAGGVLNTEAFF.